A single sample gave rise to the 17 T cell receptor beta chains below, sequenced in a study of blood T cells in healthy people across ages. It was with a sample-barcoded 5' primer and a J-beta primer mix that a second PCR of roughly 7 to 12 cycles was run. TCRdb ran MiXCR on the 5' RACE reads and lists one entry per CDR3 protein. Of about 930,000 distinct CDR3 sequences listed, 25% to 35% are singletons. These data also featured in a second study, about T cells of mothers and their children.

The sequencing sample was made of blood. These receptors originate from a woman in her thirties or forties in good health.

This clonotype was counted only a few times. A much larger clone is a single base away; this may be a read error. The CDR3 DNA sequence: TGCAGTGCTAGAGTCCAGCGGGGGGGGCCTTCTAATGAGCAGTTCTTC. It encodes CSARVQRGGPSNEQFF. The rearrangement joins TRBV20-1 to TRBJ2-1; 10 bases fit TRBD2. Germline V gene sequence: CDR1 DFQATT, CDR2 SNEGSKA (reference sequence). This CDR3 contains 16 residues. Trimming at V came to 1 base and at J to 7 bases, leaving 10 bases not matched to a gene.

In this sample, this clonotype turned up a few times. The gene calls are TRBV12-3 or TRBV12-4 and TRBJ1-4, with 8 bases lining up with TRBD1. The CDR3 runs to 14 residues. V lost 5 bases, J lost 8 bases, and 7 bases stayed unmatched. The CDR3 nucleotides read TGTGCCAGCAGTGCCCAGGGGGCGGGAGAAAAACTGTTTTTT. It specifies CASSAQGAGEKLFF.

The chain links TRBV2 to TRBJ1-1; 9 nucleotides match TRBD1. The CDR3 runs 13 residues. Germline V gives CDR1 SNHLY, CDR2 FYNNEI. Trimming removed 8 bases from V and 7 bases from J; junction bases left unmatched: 8. CDR3 loop: CASRGDRGFEAFF. The CDR3 DNA reads as TGTGCCAGCCGTGGCGACAGGGGGTTTGAAGCTTTCTTT.

V usage is TRBV18 and J usage is TRBJ1-4; D is uncertain. The V gene's germline CDR1 is KGHSH and CDR2 LQKENI. The CDR3 contains 16 residues. V gave up 4 bases and J gave up 0 bases, with 12 bases separating them. DNA of the CDR3: TGTGCCAGCTCACTTCGGGGAATGGCAACTAATGAAAAACTGTTTTTT. Its translation: CASSLRGMATNEKLFF.

This clonotype has only a few counts. V usage is TRBV2 and J usage is TRBJ2-2; possible D gene TRBD2, 6 bases. The germline gives CDR1 SNHLY, CDR2 FYNNEI. V lost 5 bases to trimming and J lost 5 bases, with 12 bases between them. This CDR3 region has 14 residues. CDR3 residues: CASSSAGRTGELFF. The CDR3 DNA is TGTGCCAGCAGTTCGGCAGGGAGGACCGGGGAGCTGTTTTTT.

This sequence joins TRBV30 and TRBJ1-2; D remains unclear. The CDR3 has 13 amino acids. CDR1 and CDR2 (germline): GTSNPN, SVGIG (reference sequence). The V end was cut by 0 bases, the J end by 8 bases, with 13 bases between. The DNA for the CDR3 is TGTGCCTGGAGTGTGGGCAGACAACAGGGCTACACCTTC. This encodes CAWSVGRQQGYTF.

The rearrangement uses TRBV27 and TRBJ2-1; D possibly corresponds to TRBD1 (6 bases). V was cut by 2 bases and J by 0 bases, with 8 bases left in between. The CDR3 contains 15 residues. The germline V gene encodes CDR1 MNHEY and CDR2 SMNVEV (reference sequence). The CDR3 region has the DNA TGTGCCAGCAGTTTAACAGGGACCTCCTACAATGAGCAGTTCTTC. Translation: CASSLTGTSYNEQFF.

This clonotype was found many times. The chain couples TRBV18 to TRBJ1-1, with a tentative D call TRBD1 (5 bases). The CDR3 runs 14 residues. Germline V lookup: CDR1 KGHSH, CDR2 LQKENI. V was clipped by 3 bases and J by 2 bases, with 10 bases between them. The CDR3 here is CASSPQGPNTEAFF. The CDR3 DNA is TGTGCCAGCTCACCTCAGGGACCCAACACTGAAGCTTTCTTT.

Concerning this clonotype itself: Compared with germline, one end of the junction differs, possibly owing to a read error. The chain recombines TRBV5-1 with TRBJ1-5, with 9 bases lining up with TRBD1. Germline V lookup: CDR1 SGHRS, CDR2 YFSETQ. CDR3 length: 15 amino acids. CDR3 coding DNA: TGCGCCAACAGCAGAGGGACAGGGATGAATCAGCCCCAGCATTTT. Protein: CANSRGTGMNQPQHF. Full variable domain (remainder filled in from reference TRBV5-1 and TRBJ1-5): KAGVTQTPRYLIKTRGQQVTLSCSPISGHRSVSWYQQTPGQGLQFLFEYFSETQRNKGNFPGRFSGRQFSNSRSEMNVSTLELGDSALYLCANSRGTGMNQPQHFGDGTRLSIL.

The V gene is TRBV20-1, the J gene TRBJ2-5, with TRBD1 matching 8 bases. The CDR3 has 14 residues. V was pared by 0 bases and J by 5 bases, with 5 bases of the junction left unmatched. CDR1 and CDR2 from the germline V gene are DFQATT and SNEGSKA (reference sequence). The CDR3: CSARDPDREETQYF. The CDR3 DNA is TGCAGTGCTAGAGATCCGGACAGGGAGGAGACCCAGTACTTC.

The chain carries TRBV30 and TRBJ1-1, with D hard to call. The CDR3 is 13 amino acids. CDR1 and CDR2 from the germline V gene are GTSNPN and SVGIG (reference sequence). The V and J ends lost 2 bases and 4 bases respectively, with 11 bases between them. CDR3 DNA sequence: TGTGCCTGGAGTTTGCGGCTGGGCACTGAAGCTTTCTTT. Translating gives CAWSLRLGTEAFF.

The chain has TRBV4-1 and TRBJ2-3, with 14 bases identical to TRBD2. The CDR3 is 17 residues long. The V gene end was trimmed by 4 bases and the J gene end by 2 bases; junction bases not matched to a gene: 5. The germline V gene has CDR1 MGHRA and CDR2 YSYEKL. The CDR3 here is CASSPGLAGVLTDTQYF. The CDR3 nucleotides are TGCGCCAGCAGCCCGGGACTAGCGGGGGTCCTCACAGATACGCAGTATTTT.

This clonotype came up a few times. This chain links TRBV7-9 with TRBJ2-3; tentative D call: TRBD2 (7 bases). This CDR3 region has 19 residues. V shed 3 bases and J shed 1 base, with 23 bases lying between them. The germline CDR1 and CDR2 sequences are SEHNR and FQNEAQ (reference sequence). The CDR3 here is CASSFLRAGATFGTDTQYF. The CDR3 coding sequence is TGTGCCAGCAGCTTCCTCCGGGCGGGGGCCACGTTCGGCACAGATACGCAGTATTTT.

Of note for this clonotype: Compared with germline, one end of the junction differs, possibly owing to a read error. The chain is built from TRBV12-3 or TRBV12-4 and TRBJ2-3, with D perhaps matching TRBD2 (5 bases). This CDR3 region has 15 residues. The CDR3 loop reads CASTSRGSGADTEYF. The CDR3 nucleotides are TGTGCCAGCACCTCTCGGGGATCGGGTGCAGATACGGAGTATTTT.

This clonotype was recorded many times. The chain employs TRBV5-1 and TRBJ1-2; 9 nucleotides line up with TRBD1. V lost 1 base, J lost 4 bases, and 8 bases stayed unmatched. CDR1 SGHRS and CDR2 YFSETQ come from the germline V gene. The CDR3 has 16 amino acids. The CDR3 DNA sequence: TGCGCCAGCAGCTTGACCTCCGGGACAGGGATCTATGGCTACACCTTC. Protein sequence: CASSLTSGTGIYGYTF.

This clonotype showed up just a few times. CDR3 sequence reads: CSTPLQGMDRDTQYF. For the CDR3, the DNA is TGCAGTACTCCTCTGCAGGGGATGGATAGGGATACGCAGTATTTT. The chain recombines TRBV20-1 with TRBJ2-3; the D gene is possibly TRBD1 (6 bases). The CDR3 is 15 amino acids. Trimming stripped 8 bases from V and 6 bases from J, with 24 bases between. Germline-derived CDR1 and CDR2 are DFQATT and SNEGSKA (reference sequence).

This clonotype has ten or more counts. The rearrangement uses TRBV3-1 and TRBJ2-1; D is unresolved. V was clipped by 2 bases and J by 2 bases, with 19 bases between them. The CDR3 has 18 amino acids. CDR1 and CDR2 (germline): LGHDT, YNNKEL (reference sequence). The CDR3 nucleotides read TGTGCCAGCAGCCAACCCCGGCCCTCCCCAAATCCCTACAATGAGCAGTTCTTC. Translating gives CASSQPRPSPNPYNEQFF.